A selection of T cell receptor beta chains follows, all from one sample in a study of T cells in Graves' hyperthyroidism and ophthalmopathy. TCRdb fed the multiplex PCR reads into MiXCR, producing one record per CDR3 protein. Here the sample spans some 300,000 distinct CDR3 sequences, 15% to 20% being singletons. Sequencing was done on a sample of blood. These receptors all come from a man aged 50 to 59 with Graves' ophthalmopathy. Both conserved end residues are part of each CDR3.

v_call,j_call,cdr3_aa
TRBV3-1,TRBJ2-1,CASSHIAVNTGTGKGNEQFF
TRBV6-2/TRBV6-3,TRBJ1-3,CASSVRWADGNTIYF
TRBV6-1,TRBJ2-7,CASNKPGLAGLEQYF
TRBV28,TRBJ1-4,CASSFSGINEKLFF
TRBV18,TRBJ2-1,CASSPLTSGRDNEQFF
TRBV3-1,TRBJ2-5,CASGPDETQYF
TRBV11-1,TRBJ2-7,CASSPPDRGNYEQYF
TRBV5-1,TRBJ1-2,CASSSGSDLGGYTF
TRBV27,TRBJ1-6,CASSFQGNNSPLHF
TRBV27,TRBJ1-5,CASSPQPSRTGRNQPQHF
TRBV7-6,TRBJ1-1,CASSPQGGSTEAFF
TRBV24-1,TRBJ2-1,CATSDSPRTSGYNEQFF